A selection of T cell receptor beta chains follows, all from one sample in a study of shared clonotypes between healthy human individuals. The assay was immunoSEQ multiplex PCR, and TCRdb's table has in-frame clones only and misses some. This sample has fewer than 130,000 clones, with about 67% found just once. Sequenced input: memory CD8+ T cells sorted from blood. The receptors were gathered from a woman younger than 45 in good health. CDR3s include the opening cysteine and the closing phenylalanine or tryptophan. D genes are given only for firm matches.

D	V	J	CDR3
-	TRBV19	TRBJ2-2	CASSSPSTGRRTGELFF
-	TRBV7-8	TRBJ2-7	CASSFFAARPGHSYEQYF
TRBD1	TRBV27	TRBJ2-2	CASSLVLGQGVGELFF
-	TRBV7-3	TRBJ1-3	CASSSSSGNTIYF
-	TRBV29-1	TRBJ1-2	CSVEDLEGGWYGYTF
-	TRBV25-1	TRBJ2-6	CASSAEGPGANVLTF
TRBD1	TRBV6-5	TRBJ1-6	CASMTGQGGSPLHF
TRBD2	TRBV25-1	TRBJ2-1	CASSESQRLAGQNEQFF
-	TRBV11-2	TRBJ2-5	CASSLGLRGRYRETQYF
TRBD2	TRBV10-2	TRBJ2-7	CASRAPTSGKPYEQYF
-	TRBV7-2	TRBJ1-5	CASSFTGTSSNQPQHF
TRBD1	TRBV7-8	TRBJ1-4	CASSYNRDRVTEKLFF
-	TRBV10-1	TRBJ2-4	CASSDSDIQYF
-	TRBV28	TRBJ2-7	CASSTQDYNEQYF
TRBD1	TRBV27	TRBJ2-7	CASSLTGTAYEQYF
-	TRBV19	TRBJ1-5	CASSIRDINQPQHF
TRBD2	TRBV6-9	TRBJ2-7	CASSYAGGSYEQYF
-	TRBV6-1	TRBJ1-1	CASSERGGSTEAFF
-	TRBV13	TRBJ1-1	CASSLVRGTEAFF
-	TRBV2	TRBJ1-3	CASSDETVAGNTIYF